This TCR beta chain was found in a study of blood T cell repertoires in COVID-19 (dated by TCRdb to about 2020). Concerning the study at large: The collaborator samples originated in the United States, Italy and Spain and spanned the acute and convalescent phases of COVID-19. The prospective study material was composed of cDNA or gDNA derived from T cells, B-cell-depleted T cells, or PBMCs. Subjects who had been exposed to COVID-19, were actively infected with it, or had recovered from it provided the deeply sampled blood TCRbeta repertoires that made up the dataset. The repertoires were made available in a free public database intended to serve as a resource for research on the immune response to SARS-CoV-2. Samples came from the ongoing ImmuneRACE study (first 160 participants) plus 1,254 subjects from 6 global collaborators. A de-identified subject ID, COVID-19 status, age in years and sex were almost always included in the sample metadata. Where available, HLA class I and class II types were taken from metadata supplied by the sample provider and were not determined by assay-based typing. The paper's findings and limits, for the study overall: The quantity of clinical and demographic metadata differed by source and by participant and was supplied without curation.

TCRbeta CDR3 regions were amplified from genomic DNA by means of the immunoSEQ Assay, a bias-controlled multiplex PCR. On the study's bioinformatics: The number of nucleated cells in each sample was estimated by amplification of reference gene primers within the assay. Sequence reads were collapsed and filtered to measure the absolute abundance of every unique TCRbeta CDR3 rearrangement. For each sample, productive Simpson clonality was calculated as the square root of Simpson's diversity index over productive rearrangements. This immuneACCESS table, as held by TCRdb, lists in-frame sequences with V and J called but not all clones. Of the missing ones, under half trace to an unresolved V gene in checked studies; the others have no known cause. Clonal size and the V and J genes are those of that table, whereas D and trimming came from the DNA. In all, the sample holds almost 350,000 clones, and over 85% of those were seen once. 3% to 4.5% of the sample goes to the ten largest clones.

One collaborating source in Seattle enrolled patients during active infection and followed them longitudinally through the course of disease. The collaborating institutions used their own protocols to collect whole blood in K2EDTA tubes. For TCRbeta analysis, collaborators shipped samples as frozen whole blood, isolated PBMCs, or DNA extracted from either of those sample types. Of note for this clone: Its antigen is still unknown. The input lacks base qualities; no much larger clone sits a single base away.

The germline V gene yields SQVTM for CDR1 and ANQGSEA for CDR2. The CDR3 runs 13 residues from the cysteine to the phenylalanine. Only the CDR3 DNA is retained, 39 bases long and in frame from the first base. Trimming takes 8 bases off V and 6 bases off J; junction bases not matched to a gene: 8. What was sequenced was peripheral blood. The chain uses TRBV29-1 and TRBJ1-2; 11 bases in the middle match TRBD1. The receptor was isolated from a woman in her fifties or sixties with COVID-19, enrolled during active disease. The CDR3 protein sequence reads: CSTLDRGQNGYTF. DNA sequence: TGCAGCACCCTGGACAGGGGGCAGAATGGCTACACCTTC.